By proportion, the clone carrying this T cell receptor (beta chain) is medium-sized. Antigen: not known. This CDR3 contains 16 residues. Trimming took 7 bases from V and 4 from J, leaving 20 bases between them. CDR1 and CDR2 (germline): LNHDA, SQIVND (reference sequence). Documented time point: sample taken at primary tumor resection. TCRdb re-analysed the 5' RACE reads in MiXCR, keeping a single row per CDR3 protein. The table records more than 1,500 distinct CDR3 sequences, 5.5% to 7% of them present only once. The record originates from a study of spatial heterogeneity in lung cancer. Findings and caveats of the study: Tumoral mutation counts were tracked by counts of expanded intratumoral alpha and beta TCRs.

Sequenced here: lung tumor tissue, sampled at surgery. This TCR came from a female donor with early-stage non-small cell lung cancer. The chain carries TRBV19 and TRBJ2-1; no definite D call. CDR3 amino acids: CASTTPDRTPYNEQFF. The CDR3 nucleotides are TGTGCCAGTACCACTCCGGACCGAACTCCTTACAATGAGCAGTTCTTC.